These T cell receptor beta chains were read from a single sample in a study of Graves' ophthalmopathy and Graves' hyperthyroidism. TCRdb reprocessed the multiplex PCR reads via MiXCR and lists one record per CDR3 protein. The table includes 150,000 or so distinct CDR3 sequences, more than 30% detected once. The specimen sequenced was peripheral blood. The receptors originated from a woman in her forties with Graves' ophthalmopathy. CDR3s include the opening cysteine and the closing phenylalanine or tryptophan. The D gene is left open where the match is weak. Clone size appears in some rows only: once, few, many, or a class for an expanded clone.

v_call: TRBV6-2/TRBV6-3; j_call: TRBJ1-1; clone_size: many; d_call: NA; cdr3_aa: CASSSPAMNTEAFF
v_call: TRBV9; j_call: TRBJ2-2; clone_size: NA; d_call: NA; cdr3_aa: CASSVSLSSSFAGELFF
v_call: TRBV2; j_call: TRBJ2-7; clone_size: many; d_call: NA; cdr3_aa: CASSELVVGHEQYF
v_call: TRBV20-1; j_call: TRBJ1-2; clone_size: many; d_call: TRBD1; cdr3_aa: CSARDLEGANGYTF
v_call: TRBV4-1; j_call: TRBJ1-2; clone_size: many; d_call: TRBD1; cdr3_aa: CASSHGQGMVYGYTF
v_call: TRBV27; j_call: TRBJ2-7; clone_size: many; d_call: NA; cdr3_aa: CASSPTPEPYEQYF
v_call: TRBV6-1; j_call: TRBJ2-7; clone_size: NA; d_call: TRBD2; cdr3_aa: CASSEGLAGVRQYF
v_call: TRBV6-5; j_call: TRBJ1-2; clone_size: NA; d_call: NA; cdr3_aa: CASSYGLGRYGYTF
v_call: TRBV11-2; j_call: TRBJ2-7; clone_size: NA; d_call: TRBD1; cdr3_aa: CASSLDSGQGPWGQYF
v_call: TRBV7-9; j_call: TRBJ2-4; clone_size: many; d_call: NA; cdr3_aa: CAGNDGDGKNIQYF
v_call: TRBV6-6; j_call: TRBJ1-2; clone_size: many; d_call: NA; cdr3_aa: CASSPNLYYGYTF
v_call: TRBV6-5; j_call: TRBJ1-2; clone_size: many; d_call: TRBD1; cdr3_aa: CASSYASGTGYGYTF
v_call: TRBV6-5; j_call: TRBJ2-6; clone_size: NA; d_call: NA; cdr3_aa: CASSSVGTNSGANVLTF
v_call: TRBV30; j_call: TRBJ1-2; clone_size: many; d_call: NA; cdr3_aa: CAWTFRGDYGYTF
v_call: TRBV4-1; j_call: TRBJ1-5; clone_size: many; d_call: NA; cdr3_aa: CASSQDPGGSQQPQHF
v_call: TRBV6-5; j_call: TRBJ1-1; clone_size: NA; d_call: NA; cdr3_aa: CASSLIGTYTEAFF
v_call: TRBV14; j_call: TRBJ2-7; clone_size: NA; d_call: TRBD1; cdr3_aa: CASSHPWGQGPYEQYF
v_call: TRBV29-1; j_call: TRBJ1-1; clone_size: NA; d_call: NA; cdr3_aa: CSVDSPINTEAFF
v_call: TRBV5-1; j_call: TRBJ1-4; clone_size: many; d_call: NA; cdr3_aa: CASSLSGTKEKLFF
v_call: TRBV19; j_call: TRBJ2-3; clone_size: NA; d_call: NA; cdr3_aa: CASSFQSTLVGTQYF
v_call: TRBV28; j_call: TRBJ1-5; clone_size: many; d_call: TRBD1; cdr3_aa: CASSLGAGGYMSQHF
v_call: TRBV20-1; j_call: TRBJ1-2; clone_size: many; d_call: NA; cdr3_aa: CSARSSWDFGYTF
v_call: TRBV6-1; j_call: TRBJ1-2; clone_size: few; d_call: NA; cdr3_aa: CASTPEAGYTF
v_call: TRBV28; j_call: TRBJ1-1; clone_size: many; d_call: TRBD1; cdr3_aa: CASSLRGGLTEAFF
v_call: TRBV6-5; j_call: TRBJ1-5; clone_size: many; d_call: TRBD1; cdr3_aa: CASSFKQGYQPQHF
v_call: TRBV12-3/TRBV12-4; j_call: TRBJ2-2; clone_size: NA; d_call: TRBD2; cdr3_aa: CASSLLLSGGGELFF
v_call: TRBV3-1; j_call: TRBJ1-1; clone_size: many; d_call: NA; cdr3_aa: CASSNYRISTEAFF
v_call: TRBV6-1; j_call: TRBJ2-7; clone_size: NA; d_call: TRBD1; cdr3_aa: CASRENRGAHEQYF
v_call: TRBV6-2/TRBV6-3; j_call: TRBJ2-5; clone_size: NA; d_call: NA; cdr3_aa: CASRLNGQETQYF
v_call: TRBV7-8; j_call: TRBJ1-1; clone_size: many; d_call: NA; cdr3_aa: CASSPQNTEAFF
v_call: TRBV7-9; j_call: TRBJ1-1; clone_size: many; d_call: NA; cdr3_aa: CASSLNLWREAFF
v_call: TRBV7-2; j_call: TRBJ1-2; clone_size: NA; d_call: NA; cdr3_aa: CASSLASKTANYGYTF
v_call: TRBV12-5; j_call: TRBJ1-1; clone_size: many; d_call: NA; cdr3_aa: CASGLRCRTFMNTEAFF
v_call: TRBV7-2; j_call: TRBJ1-1; clone_size: many; d_call: NA; cdr3_aa: CASSLVAGDTEAFF
v_call: TRBV6-5; j_call: TRBJ2-7; clone_size: many; d_call: TRBD2; cdr3_aa: CASGTSGYEQYF
v_call: TRBV5-1; j_call: TRBJ2-5; clone_size: many; d_call: NA; cdr3_aa: CASSWVPETQYF
v_call: TRBV5-6; j_call: TRBJ1-2; clone_size: many; d_call: NA; cdr3_aa: CASSTGPDGYTF
v_call: TRBV9; j_call: TRBJ2-2; clone_size: many; d_call: NA; cdr3_aa: CASSGTSYTGELFF
v_call: TRBV6-2/TRBV6-3; j_call: TRBJ2-7; clone_size: NA; d_call: NA; cdr3_aa: CASSGSTRSTYEQYF
v_call: TRBV15; j_call: TRBJ1-2; clone_size: NA; d_call: NA; cdr3_aa: CATSRDQGGYTF
v_call: TRBV6-2/TRBV6-3; j_call: TRBJ2-6; clone_size: many; d_call: NA; cdr3_aa: CASRSRGGASVLTF
v_call: TRBV20-1; j_call: TRBJ1-1; clone_size: NA; d_call: NA; cdr3_aa: CSADKEAGTEAFF
v_call: TRBV20-1; j_call: TRBJ2-5; clone_size: NA; d_call: TRBD2; cdr3_aa: CSARREGAGAQYF
v_call: TRBV28; j_call: TRBJ1-6; clone_size: many; d_call: NA; cdr3_aa: CASRPTSNTGSPLHF
v_call: TRBV7-2; j_call: TRBJ2-5; clone_size: NA; d_call: NA; cdr3_aa: CASSPHSQETQYF
v_call: TRBV2; j_call: TRBJ1-3; clone_size: many; d_call: NA; cdr3_aa: CASTQLRGNTIYF
v_call: TRBV29-1; j_call: TRBJ2-7; clone_size: many; d_call: TRBD1; cdr3_aa: CSVQGASYEQYF
v_call: TRBV6-1; j_call: TRBJ1-1; clone_size: many; d_call: NA; cdr3_aa: CASSGGAEAFF
v_call: TRBV27; j_call: TRBJ2-7; clone_size: NA; d_call: NA; cdr3_aa: CASSSSRTVSHYEQYF
v_call: TRBV6-1; j_call: NA; clone_size: NA; d_call: NA; cdr3_aa: CASSEFKTVLRQYF
v_call: TRBV10-3; j_call: TRBJ2-5; clone_size: many; d_call: TRBD1; cdr3_aa: CAINSGQGGQETQYF
v_call: TRBV28; j_call: TRBJ2-7; clone_size: NA; d_call: TRBD1; cdr3_aa: CASSLGGQGKVEQYF
v_call: TRBV7-2; j_call: TRBJ2-7; clone_size: once; d_call: NA; cdr3_aa: CASSSGLGQNDEQYF
v_call: TRBV7-2; j_call: TRBJ2-7; clone_size: NA; d_call: TRBD1; cdr3_aa: CASSQRQGQVYEQYF
v_call: TRBV12-3/TRBV12-4; j_call: TRBJ1-5; clone_size: NA; d_call: NA; cdr3_aa: CASNREGGGQPQHF
v_call: TRBV2; j_call: TRBJ1-1; clone_size: NA; d_call: NA; cdr3_aa: CASSETLSGPNTEAFF